The 32 T cell receptor beta chains below were found in one sample sequenced in a study of T cell changes during pregnancy in multiple sclerosis. Only in-frame clones appear in the TCRdb table, and some are missing; sequencing was by immunoSEQ multiplex PCR. The profile shows tens of thousands of clones, around 90% of them singletons. The sample was peripheral blood, taken in the third trimester of pregnancy. These receptors all stem from a female donor in good health, enrolled as a control in a pregnancy study.

CDR3 in DNA: TGTGCCAGCAGTTCGACAGGGCCTCCCACTGAAGCTTTCTTT. Translating gives CASSSTGPPTEAFF. This sequence joins TRBV6-6 and TRBJ1-1, with TRBD1 matching 7 bases. The CDR3 totals 14 residues. Trimming cost V 4 bases and J 4 bases; bases outside gene matches: 6. Germline CDR1 reads MNHNY; CDR2 reads SVGAGI (reference sequence).

The chain is built from TRBV29-1 and TRBJ2-1, with D unclear. The germline V gene encodes CDR1 SQVTM and CDR2 ANQGSEA. The V gene lost 5 bases and the J gene lost 0 bases, with 14 bases spanning the gap. This CDR3 is built from 15 residues. CDR3 loop: CSVSSAPSSYNEQFF. CDR3 sequence (DNA): TGCAGCGTTTCCAGCGCACCGAGCTCCTACAATGAGCAGTTCTTC.

This chain connects TRBV5-6 to TRBJ1-2; TRBD1 is a possible D gene (5 bases). CDR1 SGHDT and CDR2 YYEEEE come from the germline V gene. Trimming removed 4 bases from V and 2 bases from J, with 12 bases in between. The CDR3 extends over 14 amino acids. The DNA of the CDR3 is TGTGCCAGCAGCGCCGACAGTGGAAACTATGGCTACACCTTC. Its protein product is CASSADSGNYGYTF. Complete variable domain (other parts from reference TRBV5-6 and TRBJ1-2): DAGVTQSPTHLIKTRGQQVTLRCSPKSGHDTVSWYQQALGQGPQFIFQYYEEEERQRGNFPDRFSGHQFPNYSSELNVNALLLGDSALYLCASSADSGNYGYTFGSGTRLTVV.

This clone was seen once. The chain links TRBV18 to TRBJ1-4; maybe TRBD1 (5 bases). Trimming shortened V by 2 bases and J by 8 bases, and 9 bases separated the two germline ends. Germline CDR1 and CDR2: KGHSH and LQKENI. There are 13 residues in the CDR3. The CDR3 reads CASSPGGYEKLFF. The CDR3 nucleotides are TGTGCCAGCTCACCAGGGGGGTACGAAAAACTGTTTTTT.

A single count supports this clone. This chain uses TRBV15 with TRBJ2-2, with 8 bases lining up with TRBD1. Germline-derived CDR1 and CDR2 are LNHNV and YYDKDF (reference sequence). This CDR3 has 16 amino acids. V was clipped by 0 bases and J by 4 bases; unmatched bases: 4. CDR3 coding DNA: TGTGCCACCAGCAGAGAGGGGACAGGTATCACCGGGGAGCTGTTTTTT. Amino acid sequence: CATSREGTGITGELFF.

The rearrangement links TRBV1 to TRBJ2-7; the table's TRBD1 call for D was not verified on the DNA. TRBV1 is a documented pseudogene. The CDR3 has 15 residues. The CDR3, as DNA: TGCACCAGCAGCCCTGGGGGCCCGAGCTCCTACGAGCAGTACTTC. This gives the protein CTSSPGGPSSYEQYF.

Here the CDR3 reads CASSFTTGVGGYTF. The CDR3, as DNA: TGTGCCAGCAGCTTTACAACAGGGGTAGGTGGCTACACCTTC. The chain joins TRBV5-6 to TRBJ1-2; 7 nucleotides agree with TRBD1. The CDR3 covers 14 residues. Germline V gene sequence: CDR1 SGHDT, CDR2 YYEEEE. Trimming took 2 bases from V and 7 from J; bases not matched to a gene: 8.

The chain carries TRBV15 and TRBJ2-1; possible D gene TRBD1, 6 bases. This CDR3 is 13 amino acids long. In germline, CDR1 is LNHNV, CDR2 YYDKDF (reference sequence). V was shortened by 3 bases and J by 3 bases, with 6 bases between the two germline ends. DNA of the CDR3: TGTGCCACCAGCAGGGACAGCTACAATGAGCAGTTCTTC. Residues: CATSRDSYNEQFF.

V gene TRBV6-5 combines with J gene TRBJ2-3, with 7 bases that match TRBD2. The germline gives CDR1 MNHEY, CDR2 SVGAGI. The CDR3 loop spans 13 amino acids. J gave up 3 bases and V 7 bases, and 4 bases lay outside the gene matches. CDR3 DNA sequence: TGTGCCAGCACTCCCGGGGGGACAGATACGCAGTATTTT. This translates into CASTPGGTDTQYF.

The genes are TRBV6-1 and TRBJ2-7; D is uncertain. This CDR3 is built from 13 residues. V lost 4 bases and J lost 0, with 7 bases in between. Per the germline V gene, CDR1 is MNHNS and CDR2 is SASEGT. CDR3 nucleotide sequence: TGTGCCAGCAGTGTTGTCAGCTCCTACGAGCAGTACTTC. Amino acid sequence: CASSVVSSYEQYF.

This chain connects TRBV19 to TRBJ1-2, with D unclear. This CDR3 spans 13 amino acids. Trimming stripped 4 bases from V and 2 bases from J, with 8 bases between. The V gene's germline CDR1 is LNHDA and CDR2 SQIVND (reference sequence). CDR3 amino acids: CASSRARNYGYTF. CDR3 bases: TGTGCCAGTAGTAGGGCACGCAACTATGGCTACACCTTC.

This clone came up a few times. The rearrangement joins TRBV15 to TRBJ2-5; TRBD2 matches at 8 bases. This CDR3 region has 16 residues. CDR1 LNHNV and CDR2 YYDKDF come from the germline V gene (reference sequence). J lost 1 base, V lost 1 base, and 5 bases had no gene match. CDR3 sequence reads: CATSRGDGGVQETQYF. The CDR3 nucleotides are TGTGCCACCAGCAGAGGGGACGGGGGGGTCCAAGAGACCCAGTACTTC.

The rearrangement uses TRBV7-2 and TRBJ1-2; weak D call: TRBD1 (5 bases). V was clipped by 1 base and J by 8 bases, with 17 bases between them. The germline gives CDR1 SGHTA, CDR2 FQGNSA. The CDR3 contains 15 residues. This CDR3 reads CASSLVGARVGGYTF. For the CDR3, the DNA is TGTGCCAGCAGCTTAGTAGGTGCCAGGGTAGGCGGCTACACCTTC. Combining the CDR3 with reference TRBV7-2 and TRBJ1-2 gives the whole variable domain GAGVSQSPSNKVTEKGKDVELRCDPISGHTALYWYRQSLGQGLEFLIYFQGNSAPDKSGLPSDRFSAERTGGSVSTLTIQRTQQEDSAVYLCASSLVGARVGGYTFGSGTRLTVV.

V is TRBV6-5 and J is TRBJ1-6, with 9 bases matching TRBD1. This CDR3 spans 14 amino acids. The germline V gene has CDR1 MNHEY and CDR2 SVGAGI. V gave up 6 bases and J gave up 6 bases; unmatched junction bases: 3. CDR3 in DNA: TGTGCCAGCAGGTCGGGACAGGGTAATTCACCCCTCCACTTT. This encodes CASRSGQGNSPLHF.

The chain joins TRBV10-3 to TRBJ1-1; a possible D gene is TRBD1 (5 bases). Trimming removed 6 bases from V and 5 bases from J, with 7 bases in between. The CDR3 extends over 11 amino acids. The germline V gene has CDR1 ENHRY and CDR2 SYGVKD. Here the CDR3 reads CAIRGGTEAFF. As DNA, the CDR3 is TGTGCCATCAGGGGGGGTACTGAAGCTTTCTTT.

The genes are TRBV2 and TRBJ2-7; 10 bases agree with TRBD2. V was pared by 4 bases and J by 4 bases, with 7 bases of the junction left unmatched. The CDR3 covers 15 residues. Germline V gene data show CDR1 as SNHLY and CDR2 as FYNNEI. The CDR3 protein is CASSALSSGRYEQYF. In nucleotides, the CDR3 is TGTGCCAGCAGTGCCCTTTCTAGCGGGAGATACGAGCAGTACTTC. Drawing the rest from reference TRBV2 and TRBJ2-7, the complete variable domain is EPEVTQTPSHQVTQMGQEVILRCVPISNHLYFYWYRQILGQKVEFLVSFYNNEISEKSEIFDDQFSVERPDGSNFTLKIRSTKLEDSAMYFCASSALSSGRYEQYFGPGTRLTVT.

The rearrangement joins TRBV7-2 to TRBJ2-5, with 13 bases that match TRBD2. This CDR3 contains 16 residues. V lost 4 bases to trimming and J lost 7 bases; unmatched junction nucleotides: 9. In germline, CDR1 is SGHTA, CDR2 FQGNSA. This chain's CDR3 is CASSWQGLAGVWTQYF. CDR3 bases: TGTGCCAGCAGCTGGCAAGGACTAGCGGGAGTCTGGACCCAGTACTTC.

The genes are TRBV2 and TRBJ1-3, with 9 bases matching TRBD1. The germline V gene has CDR1 SNHLY and CDR2 FYNNEI. The V and J ends lost 7 bases and 4 bases, in that order; junction bases with no gene match: 8. The CDR3 contains 15 residues. CDR3: CASNKPGTGGNTIYF. CDR3 nucleotides: TGTGCCAGCAACAAACCTGGGACAGGGGGAAACACCATATATTTT.

J is TRBJ2-5 and V is TRBV6-5; D not certain. V shed 0 bases and J shed 5 bases, with 4 bases lying between them. This CDR3 contains 12 residues. In germline, CDR1 is MNHEY, CDR2 SVGAGI. CDR3 sequence reads: CASSYSTETQYF. The CDR3 DNA sequence: TGTGCCAGCAGTTACTCGACTGAGACCCAGTACTTC.

The gene calls are TRBV6-1 and TRBJ2-3, with TRBD2 matching 10 bases. The length of the CDR3 is 15 residues. Trimming cost V 6 bases and J 1 base; bases outside gene matches: 4. Germline CDR1 MNHNS, CDR2 SASEGT. The CDR3 nucleotides are TGTGCCAGCAGCACGACTAGCGGGCGCACAGATACGCAGTATTTT. Its translation is CASSTTSGRTDTQYF.

The rearrangement links TRBV18 to TRBJ1-1, with 7 bases identical to TRBD1. CDR1 and CDR2 from the germline V gene are KGHSH and LQKENI. This CDR3 region has 13 residues. V trimming: 5 bases; J trimming: 4 bases; junction bases outside the gene matches: 4. Written as DNA, the CDR3 is TGTGCCAGCTCAAAAGACAGGGCCACTGAAGCTTTCTTT. Its protein is CASSKDRATEAFF.

CDR3 region: CASSISGGTSYEQYF. In DNA form, the CDR3 reads TGTGCCAGCAGTATTAGCGGGGGTACATCCTACGAGCAGTACTTC. This chain connects TRBV7-2 to TRBJ2-7, with TRBD2 identical over 9 bases. Germline V gene lookup returns CDR1 SGHTA and CDR2 FQGNSA. Trimming at V came to 6 bases and at J to 1 base, leaving 7 bases not matched to a gene. The CDR3 sequence is 15 residues long.

This clone has just one count. The chain has TRBV28 and TRBJ1-6, with TRBD1 identical over 7 bases. This CDR3 has 14 residues. Germline values: CDR1 MDHEN, CDR2 SYDVKM. Trimming took 5 bases from V and 9 from J; bases not matched to a gene: 7. CDR3 DNA: TGTGCCAGCAGTAAGACAGGGTTTACTTCACCCCTCCACTTT. It specifies CASSKTGFTSPLHF.

The chain recombines TRBV5-4 with TRBJ1-2, with D perhaps matching TRBD1 (5 bases). CDR1 is SGHNT and CDR2 is YYREEE in the germline V gene (reference sequence). The CDR3 is 14 amino acids. V dropped 1 base and J dropped 5 bases, with 12 bases sitting between them. CDR3 nucleotides: TGTGCCAGCAGCTTGCCGTCTGGGGCGTATGGCTACACCTTC. Translated: CASSLPSGAYGYTF.

This sequence joins TRBV18 and TRBJ1-1; D uncertain. The germline V gene has CDR1 KGHSH and CDR2 LQKENI. This CDR3 has 12 amino acids. V was clipped by 4 bases and J by 6 bases, with 9 bases between them. The CDR3 spells CASSLIGPEAFF. The CDR3 DNA reads as TGTGCCAGCTCACTAATTGGCCCTGAAGCTTTCTTT.

The V gene is TRBV2, the J gene TRBJ2-7; 11 bases fit TRBD1. Germline lookup yields CDR1 SNHLY and CDR2 FYNNEI. V was pared by 6 bases and J by 4 bases, with 8 bases of the junction left unmatched. The CDR3 totals 15 residues. As DNA, the CDR3 is TGTGCCAGCAGCCCTCGGGACAGGGGGTCGTACGAGCAGTACTTC. Translating gives CASSPRDRGSYEQYF.

V and J are TRBV4-3 and TRBJ1-6; 9 bases are a match to TRBD1. The ends lost 4 bases at V and 9 bases at J; junction bases unmatched: 10. This CDR3 region has 16 residues. CDR1 is LGHNA and CDR2 is YSLEER in the germline V gene. CDR3 bases: TGCGCCAGCAGCCGAGAAACCGGGACAGGGACTTCACCCCTCCACTTT. It specifies CASSRETGTGTSPLHF.

V and J are TRBV27 and TRBJ2-1; 9 nucleotides match TRBD2. Germline V lookup: CDR1 MNHEY, CDR2 SMNVEV (reference sequence). V dropped 2 bases and J dropped 3; count of bases not matched to a gene: 5. CDR3 length equals 16 residues. The CDR3 bases are TGTGCCAGCAGTTTACTGGGACTAGCAGACTACAATGAGCAGTTCTTC. It yields the protein CASSLLGLADYNEQFF.

The V and J genes are TRBV19 and TRBJ2-7, with 9 bases matching TRBD2. Germline V lookup: CDR1 LNHDA, CDR2 SQIVND (reference sequence). This CDR3 is built from 15 residues. V gave up 3 bases and J gave up 3 bases; unmatched junction bases: 6. DNA for the CDR3: TGTGCCAGTAGTATCTTAGCGGGGGCCAACTACGAGCAGTACTTC. Amino acid sequence: CASSILAGANYEQYF.

The chain links TRBV23-1 to TRBJ2-2, with D perhaps TRBD2 (5 bases). TRBV23-1 is classed as an ORF, of uncertain function. There are 16 residues in the CDR3. V was clipped by 0 bases and J by 0 bases, with 8 bases between them. The CDR3 nucleotides read TGCGCCAGCAGTCAATCACCGGGGTCGAACACCGGGGAGCTGTTTTTT. It is translated as CASSQSPGSNTGELFF.

CDR3 in DNA: TGTGCCAGCAGAAGACAGGGGGCCCAGAGCACTGAAGCTTTCTTT. Protein sequence: CASRRQGAQSTEAFF. This chain uses TRBV6-5 with TRBJ1-1; TRBD1 matches at 10 bases. V lost 6 bases and J lost 4; bases outside the gene matches: 8. Germline CDR1 is MNHEY and CDR2 is SVGAGI. CDR3 length: 15 amino acids.

This chain uses TRBV10-3 with TRBJ1-1; D perhaps matches TRBD1 (5 bases). This CDR3 contains 15 residues. The germline gives CDR1 ENHRY, CDR2 SYGVKD. The ends were cut back, 2 bases at V and 1 base at J, with 11 bases in the middle. The CDR3 region is CAISENPTGNTEAFF. CDR3 sequence (DNA): TGTGCCATCAGTGAGAATCCCACAGGGAACACTGAAGCTTTCTTT.